A selection of T cell receptor beta chains follows, all from one sample in a study of OX40 agonist ivuxolimab in advanced cancers. Profiled with immunoSEQ multiplex PCR; TCRdb holds only in-frame clones, not every one. There are about 61,000 clones in the sample; approximately 92% occur only once, and around 25% lies in the top ten. The source material was CD4+ or CD8+ T cells sorted from blood, sampled in a trial of the OX40 agonist ivuxolimab. The receptors derive from an adult with an advanced solid tumor such as melanoma, head and neck, liver or kidney cancer. CDR3s include the opening cysteine and the closing phenylalanine or tryptophan. Expanded clones get a size class; other rows say once, few or many, or leave the size out.

V	size	J	CDR3
TRBV28	NA	TRBJ1-6	CASSPRPLGASPLHF
TRBV30	NA	TRBJ2-1	CAWSVSTSGRQFF
TRBV2	NA	TRBJ1-3	CASTPGFGNTIYF
TRBV6-5	NA	TRBJ2-7	CASSSLTGVYEQYF
TRBV30	once	TRBJ1-2	CAWSARWSSELYGYTF
TRBV4-1	NA	TRBJ2-1	CASSRTGVYNEQFF
TRBV6-6	NA	TRBJ1-6	CASTGGTSPLHF
TRBV29-1	NA	TRBJ2-1	CSVEDWREGLSYNEQFF
TRBV19	NA	TRBJ2-2	CASSLSGGAPGELFF
TRBV28	NA	TRBJ1-5	CASTSGTNSNQPQHF
TRBV6-5	NA	TRBJ1-1	CASMFQGSLNTEAFF
TRBV19	NA	TRBJ1-6	CASSIRDHNSPLHF
TRBV28	NA	TRBJ2-7	CASSPYTWTAAYEQYF
TRBV5-5	once	TRBJ1-5	CASSLGLISNQPQHF
TRBV30	NA	TRBJ1-1	CAWSYGVTNTEAFF
TRBV9	NA	TRBJ2-2	CASSVDVPGELFF
TRBV21-1	NA	TRBJ1-1	CASSQQTENTEAFF
TRBV30	few	TRBJ2-1	CAWSTSTAGLQFF
TRBV27	NA	TRBJ2-1	CASSLAGGLYNEQFF
TRBV4-2	once	TRBJ2-2	CASSQESGLAGITGELFF
TRBV30	NA	TRBJ1-2	CAWSVSGNYGYTF
TRBV28	NA	TRBJ1-2	CASNRVLNYGYTF
TRBV13	NA	TRBJ1-2	CASSEMVGAPAYGYTF
TRBV20-1	NA	TRBJ2-1	CSAPLYNEQFF
TRBV28	NA	TRBJ1-4	CASKPQGSEKLFF
TRBV5-4	NA	TRBJ2-1	CASSPRTGDEQFF
TRBV6-5	NA	TRBJ2-5	CASSYSIGERSTQYF
TRBV7-9	NA	TRBJ2-1	CASSSPSRVINEQFF
TRBV5-1	NA	TRBJ2-3	CASSAGPEDTQYF
TRBV30	once	TRBJ2-1	CAWRPGLAGEVYNEQFF
TRBV9	NA	TRBJ2-3	CASSVGTDTQYF
TRBV30	NA	TRBJ2-3	CAWSVLSTQYF
TRBV7-9	NA	TRBJ2-3	CASSSTLADTQYF
TRBV4-3	NA	TRBJ1-1	CASSQDRMTEHTQNTEAFF
TRBV27	NA	TRBJ1-1	CASSFDRMNTEAFF
TRBV10-3	once	TRBJ2-5	CAISELGRQETQYF
TRBV4-1	NA	TRBJ1-1	CASSQQTGYTEAFF
TRBV5-6	NA	TRBJ1-5	CASSLGAGGGNQPQHF
TRBV28	NA	TRBJ1-2	CASSVADRLYGYTF
TRBV4-3	NA	TRBJ1-2	CASSQGLRGAGGGHYGYTF
TRBV6-5	NA	TRBJ2-3	CASSYVAWSSTDTQYF
TRBV6-5	NA	TRBJ2-1	CASSLLAGAYNEQFF
TRBV7-7	NA	TRBJ2-3	CASSLTFRAGGNTDTQYF
TRBV9	NA	TRBJ1-3	CASSVEGGSGNTIYF
TRBV27	once	TRBJ2-1	CASSQPDRVSVNEQFF
TRBV30	NA	TRBJ1-5	CAWAEGVDPSNQPQHF
TRBV19	NA	TRBJ1-5	CASTWGQGEQPQHF
TRBV20-1	NA	TRBJ1-1	CSALDPPEAFF
TRBV29-1	NA	TRBJ2-2	CSVEYTGELFF
TRBV4-3	NA	TRBJ2-1	CASSQDTPGRLTYNEQFF
TRBV6-8	NA	TRBJ2-7	CASSAPRGREQYF
TRBV28	NA	TRBJ1-2	CASSLFASAYGYTF
TRBV19	NA	TRBJ2-2	CASSHTGELFF
TRBV4-1	NA	TRBJ1-1	CASSQAPQGVATEAFF
TRBV16	NA	TRBJ1-2	CASSQSLDGPGYGYTF